A selection of T cell receptor beta chains follows, all from one sample in a study of blood T cell repertoires in COVID-19. Produced via immunoSEQ multiplex PCR; TCRdb's table is partial and in-frame only. The sample holds 87,000 or so clones, approximately 86% seen once. The sequenced sample was peripheral blood. These receptors all come from a woman between 50 and 59 years old with active or convalescent COVID-19. Both conserved end residues are part of each CDR3. The D gene is left open where the match is weak. Clone sizes are given selectively: once, few, many, or a class where the clone is expanded.

V gene	D gene	J gene	clone size	CDR3 DNA	CDR3 protein
TRBV4-2	.	TRBJ2-1	.	TGTGCCAGCAGCCAAGATAGAAACAGGGGGGGAAATGAGCAGTTCTTC	CASSQDRNRGGNEQFF
TRBV11-2	.	TRBJ2-5	few	TGTGCCAGCAGCTACCGGGCCGGGGAGATCCAAGAGACCCAGTACTTC	CASSYRAGEIQETQYF
TRBV6-2/TRBV6-3	TRBD1	TRBJ1-2	.	TGTGCCAGCAGCTCAAACAGGGGGGGCTATGGCTACACCTTC	CASSSNRGGYGYTF
TRBV7-2	.	TRBJ1-5	.	TGTGCCAGCAACTCACAGTTTAGCAATCAGCCCCAGCATTTT	CASNSQFSNQPQHF
TRBV19	.	TRBJ1-2	.	TGTGCCAGTAGTATAGCAGGGGCGCGGAGTGGCTACACCTTC	CASSIAGARSGYTF
TRBV6-6	TRBD2	TRBJ2-3	once	TGTGCCAGCAGTCTACTAGCGGGGGGGCGGACAGATACGCAGTATTTT	CASSLLAGGRTDTQYF
TRBV3-1/TRBV3-2	.	TRBJ2-7	.	TGTGCCAGCAGCCAAGGGAACGGACCCCCGGGGGAGCAGTACTTC	CASSQGNGPPGEQYF
TRBV12-5	TRBD1	TRBJ2-3	.	TGTGCTAGTGGTTTGGCGACAGGGGCCACAGATACGCAGTATTTT	CASGLATGATDTQYF
TRBV5-4	TRBD1	TRBJ2-1	.	TGTGCCAGCAGCTTAGGGTCCGGGACAGGGGTCTACAATGAGCAGTTCTTC	CASSLGSGTGVYNEQFF
TRBV19	.	TRBJ2-5	once	TGTGCCAGTTCGGTGGGGCCCCTGGCCGAGACCCAGTACTTC	CASSVGPLAETQYF
TRBV7-3	.	TRBJ1-1	.	TGTGCCAGCAGCTTAAGACATGGGTTCACTGAAGCTTTCTTT	CASSLRHGFTEAFF
TRBV2	.	TRBJ1-6	.	TGTGCCAGCAGCCGAGACAGCGTCCACTTT	CASSRDSVHF
TRBV2	.	TRBJ1-2	.	TGTGCCAGCAGTGAAGGTGTTCTTAACTATGGCTACACCTTC	CASSEGVLNYGYTF
TRBV7-2	.	TRBJ2-1	once	TGTGCCAGCAGCCCTCTCCGAGGGCGGGGCGAGCAGTTCTTC	CASSPLRGRGEQFF
TRBV18	TRBD2	TRBJ2-1	.	TGTGCCAGCTCACCACGAACCGGGACTAGCGTGAATGAGCAGTTCTTC	CASSPRTGTSVNEQFF
TRBV9	TRBD1	TRBJ2-7	.	TGTGCCAGCAGCGTATCGGGACAGGGATTCTCCGAGCAGTACTTC	CASSVSGQGFSEQYF
TRBV7-3	.	TRBJ1-2	once	TGTGCCAGCAGCCCGCAACAGGGAATTGGTGGCTACACCTTC	CASSPQQGIGGYTF
TRBV19	.	TRBJ1-2	.	TGTGCCCCCCAGGACACTCACTATCAAGACTATGGCTACACCTTC	CAPQDTHYQDYGYTF
TRBV10-2	.	TRBJ1-6	.	TGCGCCAGCAGTGGAGGGGGTTATAATTCACCCCTCCACTTT	CASSGGGYNSPLHF
TRBV19	.	TRBJ1-1	.	TGTGCCAGTAGTATTGGGCATCTGAACACTGAAGCTTTCTTT	CASSIGHLNTEAFF
TRBV18	.	TRBJ2-6	.	TGTGCCAGCTCACCCGGTACTGGGGCCAACGTCCTGACTTTC	CASSPGTGANVLTF